This T cell receptor (beta chain) was captured in a study of long-term antiretroviral therapy in people with HIV. Overall study findings and caveats: Narrower CDR3 length ranges marked HIV repertoires relative to controls. At every time point, clones expanded before ART dominated the repertoire.

Comment on this clone: What it binds is unknown.

Each participant with HIV received care in the United States. Runs used v3.0 of the immunoSEQ assay and were done at survey level. Sequencing of each sample targeted about 35,000-50,000 T-cell genomes. The assay was immunoSEQ multiplex PCR, and TCRdb's table has in-frame clones only and misses some. The sample consists of 20,000 to 30,000 clones, about 88% of them appearing once. V was shortened by 7 bases and J by 8 bases, with 19 bases between the two germline ends. The germline V gene has CDR1 MNHNY and CDR2 SVGAGI (reference sequence). The CDR3 spans 14 residues. The receptor was isolated from a woman aged 30 to 39 with HIV. The sample here was unsorted PBMCs, taken 1.9 years after starting antiretroviral therapy. V gene TRBV6-6 combines with J gene TRBJ2-3, with unresolved D. CDR3 DNA sequence: TGTGCCAGCAAAACCCTCAGTACTACGGCTACGCAGTATTTT. Protein product: CASKTLSTTATQYF.